What follows is one T cell receptor (beta chain) and its context. Its antigen is as yet unknown. Assay used: immunoSEQ multiplex PCR; TCRdb lists only in-frame clones, some missing. The top ten clones hold just over 2% of a sample with around 66,000 clones, approximately 86% of them seen once. The sample is drawn from a study of OX40 agonist ivuxolimab in advanced cancers. Overall study: The patients received agonistic anti-OX40 (CD134) antibody ivuxolimab. Three patients showed partial responses: one hepatocellular carcinoma and two cutaneous melanoma cases. Whole-study results and caveats: It was not determined which antigens were specifically recognized by the peripheral T cells that had undergone clonal expansion.

Patients were ineligible given autoimmune disease history or systemic immunosuppression. Here the sequenced sample was CD4+ or CD8+ T cells sorted from blood, taken in a trial of the OX40 agonist ivuxolimab. The TCR was taken from an adult with an advanced solid tumor such as melanoma, head and neck, liver or kidney cancer.

CDR3 sequence (DNA): TGTGCCAGTAGTAGGGGAGGGTCAAGGGACACTGAAGCTTTCTTT. It yields the protein CASSRGGSRDTEAFF. The chain recombines TRBV19 with TRBJ1-1; D remains ambiguous. CDR1 LNHDA and CDR2 SQIVND come from the germline V gene (reference sequence). Trimming removed 4 bases at V and 3 bases at J, with 15 bases between. The CDR3 extends over 15 amino acids. The full variable domain, completed using reference TRBV19 and TRBJ1-1, is DGGITQSPKYLFRKEGQNVTLSCEQNLNHDAMYWYRQDPGQGLRLIYYSQIVNDFQKGDIAEGYSVSREKKESFPLTVTSAQKNPTAFYLCASSRGGSRDTEAFFGQGTRLTVV.